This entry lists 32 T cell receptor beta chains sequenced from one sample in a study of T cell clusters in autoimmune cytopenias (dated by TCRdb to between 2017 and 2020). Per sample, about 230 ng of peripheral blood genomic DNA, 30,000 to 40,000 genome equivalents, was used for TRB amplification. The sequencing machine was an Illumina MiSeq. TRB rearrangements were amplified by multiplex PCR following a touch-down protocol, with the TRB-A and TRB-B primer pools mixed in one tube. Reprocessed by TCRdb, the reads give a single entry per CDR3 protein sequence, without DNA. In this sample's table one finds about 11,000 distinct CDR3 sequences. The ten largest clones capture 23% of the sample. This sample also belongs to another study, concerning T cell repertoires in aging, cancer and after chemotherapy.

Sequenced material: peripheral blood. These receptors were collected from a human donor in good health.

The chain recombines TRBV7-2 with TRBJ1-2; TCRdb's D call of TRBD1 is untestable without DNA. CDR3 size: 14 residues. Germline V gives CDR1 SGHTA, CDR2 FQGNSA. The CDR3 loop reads CASSLAGQGYGYTF. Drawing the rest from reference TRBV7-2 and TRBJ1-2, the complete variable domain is GAGVSQSPSNKVTEKGKDVELRCDPISGHTALYWYRQSLGQGLEFLIYFQGNSAPDKSGLPSDRFSAERTGGSVSTLTIQRTQQEDSAVYLCASSLAGQGYGYTFGSGTRLTVV.

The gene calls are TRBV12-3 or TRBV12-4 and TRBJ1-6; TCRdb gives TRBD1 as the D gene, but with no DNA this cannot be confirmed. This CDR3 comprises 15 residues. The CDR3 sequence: CASSLASTGVSPLHF.

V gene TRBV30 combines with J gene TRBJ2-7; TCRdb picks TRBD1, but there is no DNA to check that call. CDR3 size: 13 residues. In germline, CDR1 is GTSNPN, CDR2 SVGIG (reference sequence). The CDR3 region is CAWSNTGVYEQYF.

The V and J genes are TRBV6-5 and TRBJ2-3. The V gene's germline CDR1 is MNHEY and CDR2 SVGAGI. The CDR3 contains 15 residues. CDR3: CASGLGVGVADTQYF.

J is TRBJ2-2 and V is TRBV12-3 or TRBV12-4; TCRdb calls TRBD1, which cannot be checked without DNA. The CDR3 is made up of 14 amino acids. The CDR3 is CASHGGGGPGELFF.

The CDR3: CASSFAERGGYEQYF. V is TRBV5-6 and J is TRBJ2-7; the TCRdb D gene call, TRBD2, has no DNA to confirm it. In germline, CDR1 is SGHDT, CDR2 YYEEEE. This CDR3 has 15 amino acids.

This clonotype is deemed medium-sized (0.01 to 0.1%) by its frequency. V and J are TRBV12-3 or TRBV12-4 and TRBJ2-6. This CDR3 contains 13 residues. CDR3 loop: CASSPKWPDVLTF.

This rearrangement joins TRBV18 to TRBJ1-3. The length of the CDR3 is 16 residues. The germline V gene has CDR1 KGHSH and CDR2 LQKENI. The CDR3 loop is CASSPLYSEAGNTIYF. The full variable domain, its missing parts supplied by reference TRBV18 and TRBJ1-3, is NAGVMQNPRHLVRRRGQEARLRCSPMKGHSHVYWYRQLPEEGLKFMVYLQKENIIDESGMPKERFSAEFPKEGPSILRIQQVVRGDSAAYFCASSPLYSEAGNTIYFGEGSWLTVV.

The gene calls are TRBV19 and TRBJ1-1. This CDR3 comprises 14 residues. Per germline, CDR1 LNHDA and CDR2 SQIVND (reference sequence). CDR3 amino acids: CASSGGPENTEAFF.

The CDR3 protein is CASSYSGGNQPQHF. V is TRBV6-5 and J is TRBJ1-5. This CDR3 comprises 14 residues. Looked up from germline, CDR1 is MNHEY and CDR2 is SVGAGI.

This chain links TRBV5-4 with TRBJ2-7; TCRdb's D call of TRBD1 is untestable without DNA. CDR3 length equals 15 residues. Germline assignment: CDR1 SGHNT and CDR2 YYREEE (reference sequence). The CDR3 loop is CASSLRQGSLYEQYF. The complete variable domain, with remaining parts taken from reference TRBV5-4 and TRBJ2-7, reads ETGVTQSPTHLIKTRGQQVTLRCSSQSGHNTVSWYQQALGQGPQFIFQYYREEENGRGNFPPRFSGLQFPNYSSELNVNALELDDSALYLCASSLRQGSLYEQYFGPGTRLTVT.

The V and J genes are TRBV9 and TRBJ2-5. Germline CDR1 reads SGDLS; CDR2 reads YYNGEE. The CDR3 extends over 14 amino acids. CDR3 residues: CASSIGLEQETQYF.

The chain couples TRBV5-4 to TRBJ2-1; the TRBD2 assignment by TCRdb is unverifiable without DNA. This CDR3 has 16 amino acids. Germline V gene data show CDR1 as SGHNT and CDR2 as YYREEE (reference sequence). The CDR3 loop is CASSLERLAGGNEQFF.

The CDR3 sequence: CASGPETYGYTF. The V call is TRBV6-6, the J call TRBJ1-2. CDR1 and CDR2 from the germline V gene are MNHNY and SVGAGI (reference sequence). The CDR3 runs 12 residues.

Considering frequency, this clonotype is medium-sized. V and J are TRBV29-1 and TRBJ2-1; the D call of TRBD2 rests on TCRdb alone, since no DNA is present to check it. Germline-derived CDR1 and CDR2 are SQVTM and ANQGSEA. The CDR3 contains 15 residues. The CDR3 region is CSVGLPYRSYNEQFF.

The CDR3 loop reads CASSYRDTTDTQYF. The V gene is TRBV7-2, the J gene TRBJ2-3; TCRdb's D call of TRBD1 is untestable without DNA. The V gene's germline CDR1 is SGHTA and CDR2 FQGNSA. The CDR3 sequence is 14 residues long.

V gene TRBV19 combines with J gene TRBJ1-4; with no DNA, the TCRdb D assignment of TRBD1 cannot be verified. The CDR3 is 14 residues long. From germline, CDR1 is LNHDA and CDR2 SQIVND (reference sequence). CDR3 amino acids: CASSPGQNNEKLFF.

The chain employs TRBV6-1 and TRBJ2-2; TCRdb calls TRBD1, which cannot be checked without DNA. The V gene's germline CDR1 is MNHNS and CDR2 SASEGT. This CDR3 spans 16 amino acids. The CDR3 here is CASSGPGRADTGELFF.

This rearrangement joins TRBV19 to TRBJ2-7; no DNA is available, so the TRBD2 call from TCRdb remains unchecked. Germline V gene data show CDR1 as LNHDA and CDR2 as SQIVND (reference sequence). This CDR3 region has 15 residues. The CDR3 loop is CASTLPGPRYYEQYF.

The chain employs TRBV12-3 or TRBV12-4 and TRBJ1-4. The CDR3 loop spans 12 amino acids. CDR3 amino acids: CASSLSREKLFF.

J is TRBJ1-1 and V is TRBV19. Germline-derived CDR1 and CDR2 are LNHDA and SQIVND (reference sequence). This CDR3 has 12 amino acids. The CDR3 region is CASTTNGAEAFF.

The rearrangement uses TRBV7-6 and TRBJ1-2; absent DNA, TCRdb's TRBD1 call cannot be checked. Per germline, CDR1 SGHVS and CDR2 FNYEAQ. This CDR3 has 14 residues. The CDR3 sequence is CASSSLRQGHGYTF.

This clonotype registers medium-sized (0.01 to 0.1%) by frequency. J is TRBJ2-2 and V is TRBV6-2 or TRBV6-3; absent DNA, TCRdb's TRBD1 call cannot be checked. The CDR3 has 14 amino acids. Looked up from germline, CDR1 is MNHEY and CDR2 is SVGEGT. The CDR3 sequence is CASSNPGGKAELFF.

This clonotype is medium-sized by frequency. CDR3 sequence reads: CASSRTGEVGELFF. V and J are TRBV19 and TRBJ2-2; TCRdb's assignment of TRBD1 cannot be checked, as there is no DNA. The CDR3 is 14 amino acids. CDR1 LNHDA and CDR2 SQIVND come from the germline V gene (reference sequence).

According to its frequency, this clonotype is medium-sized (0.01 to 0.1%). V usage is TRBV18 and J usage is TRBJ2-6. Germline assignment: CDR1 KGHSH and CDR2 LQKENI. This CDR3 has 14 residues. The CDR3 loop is CASSPLAGANVLTF.

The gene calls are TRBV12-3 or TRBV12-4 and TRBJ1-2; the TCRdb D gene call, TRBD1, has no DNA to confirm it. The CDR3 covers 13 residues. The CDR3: CASSDRGGYGYTF.

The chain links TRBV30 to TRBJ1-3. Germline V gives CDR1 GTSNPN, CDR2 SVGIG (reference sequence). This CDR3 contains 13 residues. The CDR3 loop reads CAGQSGTGNTIYF.

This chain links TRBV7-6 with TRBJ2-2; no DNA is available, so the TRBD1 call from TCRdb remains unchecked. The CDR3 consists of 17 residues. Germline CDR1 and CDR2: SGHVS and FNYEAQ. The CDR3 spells CASSSVPDRVLTGELFF.

The CDR3 loop is CAWSVESGSIQYF. The chain recombines TRBV30 with TRBJ2-4; TCRdb calls TRBD2, which cannot be checked without DNA. The CDR3 consists of 13 residues. The germline gives CDR1 GTSNPN, CDR2 SVGIG (reference sequence). Complete variable domain (other parts from reference TRBV30 and TRBJ2-4): SQTIHQWPATLVQPVGSPLSLECTVEGTSNPNLYWYRQAAGRGLQLLFYSVGIGQISSEVPQNLSASRPQDRQFILSSKKLLLSDSGFYLCAWSVESGSIQYFGAGTRLSVL.

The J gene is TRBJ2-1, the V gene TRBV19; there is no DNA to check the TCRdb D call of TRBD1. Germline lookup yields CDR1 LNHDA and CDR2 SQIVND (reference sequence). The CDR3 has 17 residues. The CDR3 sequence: CASSRQGDTGFYNEQFF.

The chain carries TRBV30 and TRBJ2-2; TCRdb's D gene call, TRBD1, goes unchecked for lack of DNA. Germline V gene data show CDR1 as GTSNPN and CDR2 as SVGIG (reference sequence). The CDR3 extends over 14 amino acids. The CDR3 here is CAGPTRGSTGELFF.

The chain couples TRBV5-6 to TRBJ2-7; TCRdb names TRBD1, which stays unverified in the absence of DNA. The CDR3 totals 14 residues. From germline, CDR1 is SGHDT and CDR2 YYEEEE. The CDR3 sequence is CASSQGSLYGKQYF.